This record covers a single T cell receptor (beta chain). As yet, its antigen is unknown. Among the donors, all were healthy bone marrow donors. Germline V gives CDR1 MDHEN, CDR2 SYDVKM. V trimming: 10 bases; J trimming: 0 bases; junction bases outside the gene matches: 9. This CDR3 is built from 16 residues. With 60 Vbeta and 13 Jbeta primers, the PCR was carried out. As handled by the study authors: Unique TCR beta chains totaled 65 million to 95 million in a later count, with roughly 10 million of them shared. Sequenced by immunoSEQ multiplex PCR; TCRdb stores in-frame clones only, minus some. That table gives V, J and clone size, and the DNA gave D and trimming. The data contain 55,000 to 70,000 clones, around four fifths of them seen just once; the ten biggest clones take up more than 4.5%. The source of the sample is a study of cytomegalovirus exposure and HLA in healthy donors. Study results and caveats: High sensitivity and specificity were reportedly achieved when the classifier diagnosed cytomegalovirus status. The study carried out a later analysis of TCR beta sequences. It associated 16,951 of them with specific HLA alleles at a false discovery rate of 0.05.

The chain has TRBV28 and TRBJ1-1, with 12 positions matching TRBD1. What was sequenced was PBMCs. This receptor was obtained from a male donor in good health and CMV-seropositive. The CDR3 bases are TGTGCCACGGGGGGACAGGGGGCGAGATTGAACACTGAAGCTTTCTTT. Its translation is CATGGQGARLNTEAFF.